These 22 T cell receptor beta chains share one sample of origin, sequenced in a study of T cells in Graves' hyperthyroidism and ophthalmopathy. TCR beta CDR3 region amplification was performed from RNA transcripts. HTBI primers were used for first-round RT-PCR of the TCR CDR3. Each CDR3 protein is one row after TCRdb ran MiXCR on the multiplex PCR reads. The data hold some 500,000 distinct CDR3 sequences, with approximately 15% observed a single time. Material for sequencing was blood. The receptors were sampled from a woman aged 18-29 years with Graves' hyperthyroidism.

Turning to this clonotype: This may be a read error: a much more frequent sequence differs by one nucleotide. CDR3 in DNA: TGTGCCAGTAGTATAAGTCGGGGGTCAGTTTTCTTT. This sequence encodes CASSISRGSVFF. V usage is TRBV19 and J usage is TRBJ1-1; D perhaps matches TRBD1 (5 bases). The CDR3 covers 12 residues. Trimming shortened V by 2 bases and J by 13 bases, and 14 bases separated the two germline ends. Germline-derived CDR1 and CDR2 are LNHDA and SQIVND (reference sequence).

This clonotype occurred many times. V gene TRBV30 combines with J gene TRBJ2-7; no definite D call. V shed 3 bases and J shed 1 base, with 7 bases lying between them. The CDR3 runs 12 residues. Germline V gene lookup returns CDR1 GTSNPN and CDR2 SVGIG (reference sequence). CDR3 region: CAWSQTSYEQYV. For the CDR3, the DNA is TGTGCCTGGAGCCAGACTTCCTACGAGCAGTACGTC.

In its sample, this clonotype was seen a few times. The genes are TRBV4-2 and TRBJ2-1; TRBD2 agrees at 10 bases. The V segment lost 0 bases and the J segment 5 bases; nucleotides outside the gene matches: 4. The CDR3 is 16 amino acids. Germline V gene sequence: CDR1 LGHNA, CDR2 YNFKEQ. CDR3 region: CASSQDNSGRDNEQFF. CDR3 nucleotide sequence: TGTGCCAGCAGCCAAGATAACAGCGGGAGGGACAATGAGCAGTTCTTC.

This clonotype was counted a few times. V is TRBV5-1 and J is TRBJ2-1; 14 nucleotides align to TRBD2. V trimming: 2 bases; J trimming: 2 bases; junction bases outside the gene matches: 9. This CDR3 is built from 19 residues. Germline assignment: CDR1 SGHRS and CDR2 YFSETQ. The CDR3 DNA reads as TGCGCCAGCAGCTTAGCTGGGACTAGCGGGAGTAAACCCTACAATGAGCAGTTCTTC. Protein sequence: CASSLAGTSGSKPYNEQFF.

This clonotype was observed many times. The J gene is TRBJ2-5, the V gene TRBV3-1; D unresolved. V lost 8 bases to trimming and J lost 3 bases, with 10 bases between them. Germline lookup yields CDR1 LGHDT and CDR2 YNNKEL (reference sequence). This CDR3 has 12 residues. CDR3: CASQEMEETQYF. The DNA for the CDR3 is TGTGCCAGCCAGGAGATGGAAGAGACCCAGTACTTC.

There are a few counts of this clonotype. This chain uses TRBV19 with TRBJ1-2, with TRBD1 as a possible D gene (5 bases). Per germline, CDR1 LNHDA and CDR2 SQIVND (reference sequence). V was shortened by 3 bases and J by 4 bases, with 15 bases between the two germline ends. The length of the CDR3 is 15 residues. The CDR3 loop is CASSILGGGGYGYTF. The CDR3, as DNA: TGTGCCAGTAGTATCTTGGGGGGAGGTGGCTATGGCTACACCTTC.

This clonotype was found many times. Written as DNA, the CDR3 is TGTGCCAGCAGCCAGAGGACAGGGGGGCGATCACCCCTCCACTTT. Its translation is CASSQRTGGRSPLHF. This chain connects TRBV14 to TRBJ1-6; 10 bases align to TRBD1. The germline V gene encodes CDR1 SGHDN and CDR2 FVKESK. The length of the CDR3 is 15 residues. The junction had 6 bases not matched to a gene; V was cut back by 3 bases and J by 10 bases.

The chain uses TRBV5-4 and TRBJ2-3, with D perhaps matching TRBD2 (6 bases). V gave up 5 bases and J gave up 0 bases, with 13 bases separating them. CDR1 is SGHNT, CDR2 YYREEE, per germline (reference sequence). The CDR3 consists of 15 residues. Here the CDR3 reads CASRLWGTSTDTQYF. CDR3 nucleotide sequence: TGTGCCAGCAGGCTATGGGGGACTAGCACAGATACGCAGTATTTT.

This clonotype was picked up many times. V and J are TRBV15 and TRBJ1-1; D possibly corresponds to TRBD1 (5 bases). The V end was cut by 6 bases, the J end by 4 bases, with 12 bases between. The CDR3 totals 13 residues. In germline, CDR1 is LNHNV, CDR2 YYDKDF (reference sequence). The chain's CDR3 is CATRPEGFTEAFF. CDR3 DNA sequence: TGTGCCACCAGGCCGGAGGGGTTCACTGAAGCTTTCTTT. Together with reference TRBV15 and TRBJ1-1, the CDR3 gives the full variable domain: DAMVIQNPRYQVTQFGKPVTLSCSQTLNHNVMYWYQQKSSQAPKLLFHYYDKDFNNEADTPDNFQSRRPNTSFCFLDIRSPGLGDTAMYLCATRPEGFTEAFFGQGTRLTVV.

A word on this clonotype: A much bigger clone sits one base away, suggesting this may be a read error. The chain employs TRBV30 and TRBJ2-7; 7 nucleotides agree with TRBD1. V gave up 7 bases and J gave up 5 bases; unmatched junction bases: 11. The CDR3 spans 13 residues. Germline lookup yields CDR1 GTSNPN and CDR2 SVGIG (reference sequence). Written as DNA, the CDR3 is TGTGCCTTATTGAGCGAGGGGGCCCACGAGCAGTACTTC. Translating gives CALLSEGAHEQYF.

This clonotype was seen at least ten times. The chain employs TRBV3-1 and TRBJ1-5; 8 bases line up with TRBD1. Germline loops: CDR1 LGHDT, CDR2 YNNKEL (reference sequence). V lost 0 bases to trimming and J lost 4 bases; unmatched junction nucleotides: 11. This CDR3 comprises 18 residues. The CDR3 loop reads CASSQEARAGGRNQPQHF. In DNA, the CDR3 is TGTGCCAGCAGCCAAGAAGCTAGAGCAGGGGGCCGAAATCAGCCCCAGCATTTT. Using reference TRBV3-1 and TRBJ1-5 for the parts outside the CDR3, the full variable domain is DTAVSQTPKYLVTQMGNDKSIKCEQNLGHDTMYWYKQDSKKFLKIMFSYNNKELIINETVPNRFSPKSPDKAHLNLHINSLELGDSAVYFCASSQEARAGGRNQPQHFGDGTRLSIL.

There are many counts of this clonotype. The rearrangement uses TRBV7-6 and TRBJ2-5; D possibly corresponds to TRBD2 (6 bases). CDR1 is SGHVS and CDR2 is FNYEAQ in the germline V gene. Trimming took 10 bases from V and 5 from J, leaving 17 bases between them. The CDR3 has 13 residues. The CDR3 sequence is CAIGAGLRETQYF. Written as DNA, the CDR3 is TGTGCCATCGGGGCGGGGCTGCGTGAGACCCAGTACTTC.

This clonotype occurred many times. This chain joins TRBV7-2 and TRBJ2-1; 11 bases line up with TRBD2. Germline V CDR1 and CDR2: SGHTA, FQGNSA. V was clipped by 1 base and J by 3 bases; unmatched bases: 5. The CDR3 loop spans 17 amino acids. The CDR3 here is CASSLVSTSGSYNEQFF. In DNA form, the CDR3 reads TGTGCCAGCAGCTTAGTAAGTACTAGCGGGAGCTACAATGAGCAGTTCTTC. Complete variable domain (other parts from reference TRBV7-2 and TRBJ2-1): GAGVSQSPSNKVTEKGKDVELRCDPISGHTALYWYRQSLGQGLEFLIYFQGNSAPDKSGLPSDRFSAERTGGSVSTLTIQRTQQEDSAVYLCASSLVSTSGSYNEQFFGPGTRLTVL.

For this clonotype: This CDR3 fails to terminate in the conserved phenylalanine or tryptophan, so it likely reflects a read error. The CDR3 bases are TGTGCCAGCAGCTCGGGGTGGGGCGGTACTAACTATGGCTACACCTTA. Protein sequence: CASSSGWGGTNYGYTL. The chain is built from TRBV7-3 and TRBJ1-2, with a tentative D call TRBD1 (5 bases). CDR1 is SGHTA, CDR2 FQGTGA, per germline. This CDR3 region has 16 residues. The V end was cut by 4 bases, the J end by 0 bases, with 15 bases between.

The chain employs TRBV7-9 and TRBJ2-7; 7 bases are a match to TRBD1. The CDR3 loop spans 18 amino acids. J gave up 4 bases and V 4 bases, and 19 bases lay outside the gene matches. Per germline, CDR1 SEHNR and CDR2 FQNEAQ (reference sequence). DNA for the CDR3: TGTGCCAGCAGCTCAAATTTACGAGACAGGGCCTTTACTTACGAGCAGTACTTC. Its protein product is CASSSNLRDRAFTYEQYF.

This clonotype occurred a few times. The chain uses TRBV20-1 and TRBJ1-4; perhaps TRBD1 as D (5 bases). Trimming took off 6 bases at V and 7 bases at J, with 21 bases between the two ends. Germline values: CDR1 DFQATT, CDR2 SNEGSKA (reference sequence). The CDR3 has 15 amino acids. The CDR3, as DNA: TGCAGTGCCGTTTACCAGGGAGGACTTTTTGAAAAACTGTTTTTT. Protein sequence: CSAVYQGGLFEKLFF.

CDR3 nucleotides: TGTGCCACCATAGCGGGGGGGGGCCCAGATACGCAGTATTTT. Translating it yields CATIAGGGPDTQYF. The chain uses TRBV6-1 and TRBJ2-3, with 11 nucleotides matching TRBD2. CDR1 and CDR2 from the germline V gene are MNHNS and SASEGT. Losses at the gene ends were 10 bases for V and 4 bases for J; bases not matched to a gene: 7. This CDR3 is 14 amino acids long.

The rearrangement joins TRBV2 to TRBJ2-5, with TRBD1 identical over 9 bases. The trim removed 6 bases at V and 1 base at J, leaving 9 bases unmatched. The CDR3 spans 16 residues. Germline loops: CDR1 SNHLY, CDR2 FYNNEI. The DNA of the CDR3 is TGTGCCAGCAGCTCGGGGACAGGGAAAGGCCAAGAGACCCAGTACTTC. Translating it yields CASSSGTGKGQETQYF.

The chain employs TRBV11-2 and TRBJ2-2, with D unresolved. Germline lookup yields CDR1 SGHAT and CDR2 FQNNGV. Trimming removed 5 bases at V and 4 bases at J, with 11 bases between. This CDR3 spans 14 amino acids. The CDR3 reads CASSRIRSTGELFF. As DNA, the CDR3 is TGTGCCAGCAGCCGAATTAGGAGCACCGGGGAGCTGTTTTTT.

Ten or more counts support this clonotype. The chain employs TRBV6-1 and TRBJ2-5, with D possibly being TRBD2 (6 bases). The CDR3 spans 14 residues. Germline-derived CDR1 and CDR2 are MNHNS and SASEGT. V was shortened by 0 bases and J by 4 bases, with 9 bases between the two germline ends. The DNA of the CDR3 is TGTGCCAGCAGTGAAGCGAGACTAGGAGAGACCCAGTACTTC. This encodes CASSEARLGETQYF.

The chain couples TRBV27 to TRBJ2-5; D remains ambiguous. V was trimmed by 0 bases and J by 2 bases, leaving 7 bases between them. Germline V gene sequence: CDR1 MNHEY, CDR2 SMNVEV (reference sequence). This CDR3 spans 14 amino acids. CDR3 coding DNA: TGTGCCAGCAGTTTATCGGTACGTCAAGAGACCCAGTACTTC. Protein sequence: CASSLSVRQETQYF.

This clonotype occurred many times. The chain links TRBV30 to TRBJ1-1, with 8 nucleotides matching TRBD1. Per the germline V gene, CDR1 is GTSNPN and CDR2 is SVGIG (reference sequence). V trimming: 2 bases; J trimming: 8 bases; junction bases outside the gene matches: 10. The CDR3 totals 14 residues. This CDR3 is CAWSSGTGRPEAFF. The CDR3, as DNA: TGTGCCTGGAGTTCCGGGACAGGCCGACCGGAAGCTTTCTTT.